This T cell receptor (beta chain) was captured by sequencing in a study of blood T cell repertoires in COVID-19. Overall study: The origin of the acute and convalescent COVID-19 samples was the United States, Italy and Spain. Sources were T cells, B-cell-depleted T cells, or PBMCs; the material itself was cDNA or gDNA.

V was cut by 8 bases and J by 5 bases, with 10 bases left in between. This CDR3 is built from 13 residues. Germline values: CDR1 SNHLY, CDR2 FYNNEI. Per the study methods: Amplification of reference gene primers was used by the study to estimate nucleated cell counts. Data came from immunoSEQ multiplex PCR; TCRdb stores just in-frame clones and leaves some out. V and J calls and clone size come straight from that table; D and trimming were deduced from the DNA. This sample has around 700,000 clones, with 85% to 90% found just once. The receptor's source is a woman aged 18-35 years with acute or convalescent COVID-19. The sequenced sample consisted of peripheral blood. The chain links TRBV2 to TRBJ1-6, with unresolved D. The CDR3 loop is CASAVYDNSPLHF. The CDR3 nucleotides read TGTGCCAGCGCGGTGTACGATAATTCACCCCTCCACTTT.